The clone carrying this TCR beta chain was detected ten times or more. Its specificity is not known. This sample stems from a study of T cells in Graves' hyperthyroidism and ophthalmopathy. For the study at large: Upon initial diagnosis and before any treatment, peripheral blood was collected. Study-level findings and limits: Most clonotypes that expanded in the thyroid above 0.001 also showed up in blood.

There are 14 residues in the CDR3. Germline trimming cut 6 bases from V and 1 base from J; bases unmatched to any gene: 3. Researchers amplified the TCR beta CDR3 regions from RNA transcripts. The TCR CDR3 first-round RT-PCR relied on the HTBI primer set. TCRdb ran MiXCR on the multiplex PCR reads and lists one entry per CDR3 protein. Of approximately 590,000 distinct CDR3 sequences listed, 15% to 19% are singletons. Patients were aged 18 to 65, had disease duration under 2 months, and had newly diagnosed hyperthyroidism. Sequenced: blood. This TCR was recovered from a young woman with Graves' hyperthyroidism. The rearrangement links TRBV12-3 or TRBV12-4 to TRBJ1-5, with 7 bases aligning to TRBD1. The CDR3 reads CASSQTGSNQPQHF. In DNA, the CDR3 is TGTGCCAGCAGCCAGACAGGGAGCAATCAGCCCCAGCATTTT.